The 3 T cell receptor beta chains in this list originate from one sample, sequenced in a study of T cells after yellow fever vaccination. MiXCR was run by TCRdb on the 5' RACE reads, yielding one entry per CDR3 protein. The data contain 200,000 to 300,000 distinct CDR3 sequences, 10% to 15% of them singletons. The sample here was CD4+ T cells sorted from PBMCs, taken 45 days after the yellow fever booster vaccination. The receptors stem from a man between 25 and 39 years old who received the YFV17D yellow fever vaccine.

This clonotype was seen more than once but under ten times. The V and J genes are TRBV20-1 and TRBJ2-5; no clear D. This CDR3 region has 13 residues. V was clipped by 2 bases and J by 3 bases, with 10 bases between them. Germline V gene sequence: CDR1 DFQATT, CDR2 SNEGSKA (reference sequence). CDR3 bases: TGCAGTGCTAGACGGACGGGCAAAGAGACCCAGTACTTC. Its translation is CSARRTGKETQYF.

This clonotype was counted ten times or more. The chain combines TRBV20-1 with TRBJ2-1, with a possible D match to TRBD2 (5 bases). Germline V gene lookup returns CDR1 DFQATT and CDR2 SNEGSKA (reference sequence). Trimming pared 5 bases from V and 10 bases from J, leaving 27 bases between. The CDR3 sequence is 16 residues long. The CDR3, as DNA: TGCAGTGCTCCCTTGTCGGCGGGTCGACTATACCCAGAGCAGTTCTTC. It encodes CSAPLSAGRLYPEQFF.

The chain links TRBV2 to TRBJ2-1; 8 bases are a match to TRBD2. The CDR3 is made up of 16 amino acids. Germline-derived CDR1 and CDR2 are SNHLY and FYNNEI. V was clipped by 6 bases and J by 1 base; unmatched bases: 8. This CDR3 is CASRGSGSPSYNEQFF. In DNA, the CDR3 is TGTGCCAGCAGAGGAAGCGGGAGTCCTTCCTACAATGAGCAGTTCTTC.